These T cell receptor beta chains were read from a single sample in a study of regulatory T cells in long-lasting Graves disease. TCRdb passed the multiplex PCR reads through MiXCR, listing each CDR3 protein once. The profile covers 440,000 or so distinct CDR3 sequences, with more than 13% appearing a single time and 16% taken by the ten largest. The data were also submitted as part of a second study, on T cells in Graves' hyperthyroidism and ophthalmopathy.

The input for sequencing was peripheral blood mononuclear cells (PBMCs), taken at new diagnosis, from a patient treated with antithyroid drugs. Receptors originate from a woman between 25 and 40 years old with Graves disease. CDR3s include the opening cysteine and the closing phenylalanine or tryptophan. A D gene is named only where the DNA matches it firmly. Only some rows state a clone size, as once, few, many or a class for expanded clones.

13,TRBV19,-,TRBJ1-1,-,CASSNREDTEAFF,TGTGCCAGTAGTAACAGGGAGGACACTGAAGCTTTCTTT
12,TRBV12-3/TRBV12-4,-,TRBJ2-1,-,CASNLNADEQFF,TGTGCCAGCAACCTCAACGCGGATGAGCAGTTCTTC
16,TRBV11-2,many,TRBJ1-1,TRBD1,CASSSGTGLVGTEAFF,TGTGCCAGCAGCTCCGGGACAGGGTTGGTTGGCACTGAAGCTTTCTTT
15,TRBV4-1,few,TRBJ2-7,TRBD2,CASSQGGSGGYEQYF,TGCGCCAGCAGCCAAGGGGGTAGCGGGGGCTACGAGCAGTACTTC
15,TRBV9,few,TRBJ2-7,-,CASSVAGRGADEQYF,TGTGCCAGCAGCGTAGCGGGAAGGGGGGCTGACGAGCAGTACTTC
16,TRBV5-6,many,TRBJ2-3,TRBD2,CASSRTGTRGTDTQYF,TGTGCCAGCAGCCGTACCGGGACTAGGGGCACAGATACGCAGTATTTT
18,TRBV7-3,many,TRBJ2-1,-,CASSLRVGPPTSNNEQFF,TGTGCCAGCAGCTTAAGGGTAGGCCCCCCCACCTCAAACAATGAGCAGTTCTTC
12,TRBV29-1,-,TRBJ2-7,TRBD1,CSVTGSGYEQYF,TGCAGCGTGACAGGGTCTGGATACGAGCAGTACTTC
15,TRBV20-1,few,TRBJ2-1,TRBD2,CSASLAGGSYNEQFF,TGCAGTGCTAGCCTAGCGGGAGGGTCGTACAATGAGCAGTTCTTC
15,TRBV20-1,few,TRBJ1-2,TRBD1,CSAKPGQGNNYGYTF,TGCAGTGCTAAACCCGGACAGGGGAATAACTATGGCTACACCTTC
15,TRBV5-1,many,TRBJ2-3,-,CASSHYSTSTDTQYF,TGCGCCAGCAGCCATTACTCGACTAGCACAGATACGCAGTATTTT
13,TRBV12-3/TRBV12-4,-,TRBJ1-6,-,CASSSGVGSPLHF,TGTGCCAGCAGTTCCGGGGTCGGTTCACCCCTCCACTTT
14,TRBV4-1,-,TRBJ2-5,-,CASSQFLDGETQYF,TGCGCCAGCAGCCAGTTTCTCGACGGGGAGACCCAGTACTTC
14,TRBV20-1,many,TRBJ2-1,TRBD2,CSALISGRRNEQFF,TGCAGTGCTTTGATCAGCGGGAGGCGGAATGAGCAGTTCTTC
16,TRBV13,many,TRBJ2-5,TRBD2,CASSLSGTRLSETQYF,TGTGCCAGCAGCCTATCCGGGACTAGGCTTTCAGAGACCCAGTACTTC
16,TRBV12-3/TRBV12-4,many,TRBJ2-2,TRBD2,CASSQTSGKDTGELFF,TGTGCCAGCAGCCAGACTAGCGGGAAAGACACCGGGGAGCTGTTTTTT
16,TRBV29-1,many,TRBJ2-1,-,CSVGSVTSGVHHEQFF,TGCAGCGTTGGTAGTGTGACCAGTGGCGTACATCATGAGCAGTTCTTC
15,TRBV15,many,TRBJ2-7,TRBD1,CATSWERGRTNEQYF,TGTGCCACCAGCTGGGAAAGGGGGCGAACAAACGAGCAGTACTTC
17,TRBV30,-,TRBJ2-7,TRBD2,CAWSPPPRLARTYEQYF,TGTGCCTGGAGCCCCCCTCCCAGACTAGCTAGGACCTACGAGCAGTACTTC
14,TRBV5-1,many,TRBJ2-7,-,CASSRDPQLAEQYF,TGCGCCAGCAGCCGGGACCCCCAACTCGCCGAGCAGTACTTC
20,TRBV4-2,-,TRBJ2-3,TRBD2,CASSQDRGTSGRAVADTQYF,TGTGCCAGCAGCCAAGATCGGGGGACTAGCGGGAGGGCCGTCGCAGATACGCAGTATTTT
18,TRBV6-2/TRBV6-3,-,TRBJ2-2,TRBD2,CASRHSSGREGFVGELFF,TGTGCCAGCAGACACTCTTCGGGACGGGAGGGGTTTGTTGGTGAGCTGTTTTTT
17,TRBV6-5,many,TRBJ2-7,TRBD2,CASSYFPLAGVSYEQYF,TGTGCCAGCAGTTACTTCCCGCTAGCGGGAGTATCCTACGAGCAGTACTTC
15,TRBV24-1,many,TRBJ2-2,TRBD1,CATSGGQGNTGELFF,TGTGCCACCAGTGGGGGACAGGGGAACACCGGGGAGCTGTTTTTT
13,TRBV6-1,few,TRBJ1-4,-,CASGYRADEKLFF,TGTGCCAGCGGGTACAGGGCGGATGAAAAACTGTTTTTT
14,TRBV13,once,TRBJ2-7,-,CASSLDQGGYEQYF,TGCGCCAGCAGCTTGGATCAGGGGGGATACGAGCAGTACTTC
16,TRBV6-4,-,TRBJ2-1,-,CASSDSWRGPYNEQFF,TGTGCCAGCAGTGACTCCTGGAGGGGTCCCTACAATGAGCAGTTCTTC
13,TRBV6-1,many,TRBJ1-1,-,CASRVGMNTEAFF,TGTGCCAGCAGGGTGGGGATGAACACTGAAGCTTTCTTT